This entry concerns a single T cell receptor (beta chain). The antigen remains undetermined. CDR3 length: 17 amino acids. The germline V gene encodes CDR1 SGHVS and CDR2 FNYEAQ. Between the trimmed V and J ends, which lost 5 bases and 3 bases, there was a span of 20 bases. Using constant-segment primers, 5'RACE produced TCR alpha and TCR beta cDNA libraries carrying sample barcodes and UMIs. TCRdb reprocessed the 5' RACE reads with MiXCR, giving one entry per CDR3 protein. The sample has more than 110,000 distinct CDR3 sequences; 11% to 15% are singletons. The data were obtained in a study of T-cell memory formation after mild COVID-19. General observations from the study: Shrinking CD4+ clones resided mostly in CM and EM, and CD8+ ones in EMRA. There was a balanced CD4/CD8 profile in clones contracting day 15 to 85, and later expanders leaned CD4+.

The source of this sequence is an adult woman who had mild COVID-19 (a few samples of this study predate the infection). Cell type and time point are not known. Sequenced material: PBMCs or a T cell subset sorted from them (not recorded which). This chain uses TRBV7-6 with TRBJ1-5; D call uncertain. The CDR3 DNA reads as TGTGCCAGCAGCCCGTTGAGCGCAGATTTCACCAATCAGCCCCAGCATTTT. Protein: CASSPLSADFTNQPQHF. Full variable domain (missing parts from reference TRBV7-6 and TRBJ1-5): GAGVSQSPRYKVTKRGQDVALRCDPISGHVSLYWYRQALGQGPEFLTYFNYEAQQDKSGLPNDRFSAERPEGSISTLTIQRTEQRDSAMYRCASSPLSADFTNQPQHFGDGTRLSIL.